One and the same sample provided the 31 T cell receptor beta chains below, sequenced in a study of T-cell memory formation after mild COVID-19. Each CDR3 protein gets one entry after TCRdb re-called the 5' RACE reads with MiXCR. Among approximately 240,000 distinct CDR3 sequences, roughly 17% were seen once, and the ten largest hold approximately 3.5%. The sequencing input was PBMCs or a T cell subset sorted from them (not recorded which). The origin of the receptors is a man between 18 and 29 years old who had mild COVID-19 (a few samples of this study predate the infection). Cell type and time point are not known.

V gene TRBV7-2 combines with J gene TRBJ2-1; D may be TRBD2 (6 bases). This CDR3 spans 15 amino acids. Between the trimmed V and J ends, which lost 2 bases and 4 bases, there was a span of 12 bases. Germline values: CDR1 SGHTA, CDR2 FQGNSA. The CDR3, as DNA: TGTGCCAGCAGCTTAACTCGGGGGACTTACAATGAGCAGTTCTTC. Its protein product is CASSLTRGTYNEQFF. Complete variable domain (other parts from reference TRBV7-2 and TRBJ2-1): GAGVSQSPSNKVTEKGKDVELRCDPISGHTALYWYRQSLGQGLEFLIYFQGNSAPDKSGLPSDRFSAERTGGSVSTLTIQRTQQEDSAVYLCASSLTRGTYNEQFFGPGTRLTVL.

V gene TRBV5-1 combines with J gene TRBJ2-7; no clear D. CDR1 and CDR2 from the germline V gene are SGHRS and YFSETQ. The V end was cut by 3 bases, the J end by 7 bases, with 17 bases between. CDR3 size: 14 residues. The chain's CDR3 is CASSYGGVLGEQYF. DNA for the CDR3: TGCGCCAGCAGCTACGGTGGCGTATTGGGTGAGCAGTACTTC.

This clonotype occurred a few times. The chain carries TRBV29-1 and TRBJ2-7; 9 positions match TRBD1. The V segment lost 4 bases and the J segment 5 bases; nucleotides outside the gene matches: 6. Looked up from germline, CDR1 is SQVTM and CDR2 is ANQGSEA. The CDR3 covers 13 residues. CDR3 nucleotide sequence: TGCAGCGTTGGGAAACAGGGGGCTAACGAGCAGTACTTC. It translates to CSVGKQGANEQYF.

This clonotype was observed a few times. The chain employs TRBV5-1 and TRBJ2-3; D is perhaps TRBD1 or TRBD2 (5 bases each). The germline V gene has CDR1 SGHRS and CDR2 YFSETQ. The CDR3 is 13 residues long. V lost 1 base, J lost 5 bases, and 8 bases lay in between. CDR3 loop: CASSLMRGDTQYF. Here the CDR3 DNA reads TGCGCCAGCAGCTTGATGAGGGGAGATACGCAGTATTTT.

This clonotype has just a few counts. The gene calls are TRBV5-1 and TRBJ2-3; TRBD2 agrees at 7 bases. The CDR3 is 16 amino acids. With V trimmed by 0 bases and J by 1 base, 5 bases remained unmatched. Per the germline V gene, CDR1 is SGHRS and CDR2 is YFSETQ. This CDR3 reads CASSLGEGLGTDTQYF. Written as DNA, the CDR3 is TGCGCCAGCAGCTTGGGGGAGGGCTTGGGCACAGATACGCAGTATTTT. The complete variable domain, with remaining parts taken from reference TRBV5-1 and TRBJ2-3, reads KAGVTQTPRYLIKTRGQQVTLSCSPISGHRSVSWYQQTPGQGLQFLFEYFSETQRNKGNFPGRFSGRQFSNSRSEMNVSTLELGDSALYLCASSLGEGLGTDTQYFGPGTRLTVL.

V gene TRBV30 combines with J gene TRBJ1-5, with D uncertain. Trimming removed 0 bases at V and 6 bases at J, with 9 bases between. Germline CDR1 is GTSNPN and CDR2 is SVGIG (reference sequence). The CDR3 is made up of 13 amino acids. This CDR3 is CAWSVQGTQPQHF. CDR3 coding DNA: TGTGCCTGGAGTGTACAAGGAACTCAGCCCCAGCATTTT.

This clonotype was observed at least ten times. J is TRBJ1-3 and V is TRBV20-1, with D perhaps TRBD1 (5 bases). Germline CDR1 reads DFQATT; CDR2 reads SNEGSKA (reference sequence). V was pared by 3 bases and J by 0 bases, with 12 bases between. CDR3 size: 15 residues. CDR3 coding DNA: TGCAGTGCTAGCCCCCCGGGGGGCTCTGGAAACACCATATATTTT. This encodes CSASPPGGSGNTIYF.

This clonotype has ten or more counts. The chain combines TRBV7-2 with TRBJ2-2; no clear D gene. The V gene lost 5 bases and the J gene lost 7 bases, with 8 bases spanning the gap. The germline V gene encodes CDR1 SGHTA and CDR2 FQGNSA. The CDR3 runs 12 residues. The DNA for the CDR3 is TGTGCCAGCAGCAAAGCAGGCGGGGAGCTGTTTTTT. It specifies CASSKAGGELFF.

The sample holds a few counts of this clonotype. The V call is TRBV12-3 or TRBV12-4, the J call TRBJ1-3, with a possible D match to TRBD1 (6 bases). Trimming shortened V by 4 bases and J by 11 bases, and 12 bases separated the two germline ends. The CDR3 loop spans 12 amino acids. The CDR3 DNA reads as TGTGCCAGCAGTTCCCAACAGGGTGCCATATATTTT. This gives the protein CASSSQQGAIYF.

The rearrangement joins TRBV5-1 to TRBJ2-7; 8 bases line up with TRBD1. V dropped 2 bases and J dropped 5; count of bases not matched to a gene: 9. Germline V gives CDR1 SGHRS, CDR2 YFSETQ. The CDR3 has 15 amino acids. The CDR3 DNA is TGCGCCAGCAGCTTACAGGGACAGGCGTCCGACGAGCAGTACTTC. Amino acids: CASSLQGQASDEQYF.

This clonotype was picked up a small number of times. V gene TRBV7-2 combines with J gene TRBJ2-5, with TRBD2 matching 8 bases. CDR3 length: 15 amino acids. CDR1 is SGHTA, CDR2 FQGNSA, per germline. Trimming took 4 bases from V and 3 from J; bases not matched to a gene: 7. The CDR3 loop is CASSSLGTREETQYF. CDR3 sequence (DNA): TGTGCCAGCAGCTCTCTCGGGACTAGAGAAGAGACCCAGTACTTC.

This clonotype was recorded at least ten times. The chain employs TRBV3-1 and TRBJ2-7; no reliable D call. V was trimmed by 2 bases and J by 2 bases, leaving 10 bases between them. This CDR3 has 14 residues. Per the germline V gene, CDR1 is LGHDT and CDR2 is YNNKEL (reference sequence). The CDR3 here is CASSQWGRTYEQYF. The CDR3 region has the DNA TGTGCCAGCAGCCAATGGGGTAGGACCTACGAGCAGTACTTC.

This clonotype came up many times. V and J are TRBV10-3 and TRBJ2-1, with 7 bases fitting TRBD2. The CDR3 consists of 16 residues. The V segment lost 10 bases and the J segment 3 bases; nucleotides outside the gene matches: 15. CDR1 is ENHRY and CDR2 is SYGVKD in the germline V gene. The CDR3 loop is CATQVGERGLYNEQFF. In nucleotides, the CDR3 is TGTGCCACCCAGGTAGGGGAGCGGGGACTCTACAATGAGCAGTTCTTC.

This clonotype appeared a few times. The rearrangement joins TRBV5-6 to TRBJ2-4; TRBD2 is a possible D gene (6 bases). V was trimmed by 5 bases and J by 8 bases, leaving 26 bases between them. This CDR3 comprises 17 residues. Germline V lookup: CDR1 SGHDT, CDR2 YYEEEE. This chain's CDR3 is CASSPRGTPRIYDIQYF. DNA of the CDR3: TGTGCCAGCAGTCCCCGCGGGACTCCCAGAATTTATGACATTCAGTACTTC.

As DNA, the CDR3 is TGTGCCAGCAGCGTAGGACAGGGGGAAGGGACTGAAGCTTTCTTT. This translates into CASSVGQGEGTEAFF. The chain combines TRBV12-3 or TRBV12-4 with TRBJ1-1; 10 bases are a match to TRBD1. With 6 bases clipped from V and 5 bases from J, the junction kept 9 bases outside the gene matches. There are 15 residues in the CDR3.

Many counts were recorded for this clonotype. This CDR3 is CASSVDWTPNTGELFF. CDR3 sequence (DNA): TGTGCCAGCAGCGTAGATTGGACACCGAACACCGGGGAGCTGTTTTTT. The V and J genes are TRBV9 and TRBJ2-2, with D perhaps TRBD1 (5 bases). The CDR3 runs to 16 residues. V shed 0 bases and J shed 0 bases, with 9 bases lying between them. Germline V gene lookup returns CDR1 SGDLS and CDR2 YYNGEE.

The CDR3 spells CAISALYEQYF. In DNA form, the CDR3 reads TGTGCCATCAGTGCCCTCTACGAGCAGTACTTC. This chain connects TRBV10-3 to TRBJ2-7; D is unclear. This CDR3 region has 11 residues. CDR1 is ENHRY and CDR2 is SYGVKD in the germline V gene. V lost 4 bases and J lost 3, with 4 bases in between.

This chain joins TRBV25-1 and TRBJ1-1; D remains unclear. The CDR3 runs to 12 residues. Germline lookup yields CDR1 MGHDK and CDR2 SYGVNS. Deletions cut 6 bases from V and 0 bases from J, with 5 bases between. The CDR3 region is CASRGVNTEAFF. In DNA, the CDR3 is TGTGCCAGCAGGGGCGTGAACACTGAAGCTTTCTTT.

This clonotype was detected only a few times. The rearrangement links TRBV15 to TRBJ1-2; no reliable D call. V lost 0 bases and J lost 5, with 7 bases in between. Germline lookup yields CDR1 LNHNV and CDR2 YYDKDF (reference sequence). The CDR3 runs to 13 residues. This CDR3 is CATSRDHRYGYTF. CDR3 DNA sequence: TGTGCCACCAGCAGAGATCACCGGTATGGCTACACCTTC.

The gene calls are TRBV12-3 or TRBV12-4 and TRBJ2-2, with TRBD1 as a possible D gene (6 bases). This CDR3 contains 16 residues. Trimming pared 6 bases from V and 6 bases from J, leaving 20 bases between. CDR3 amino acids: CASSPAVFQGSGELFF. The CDR3 DNA sequence: TGTGCCAGCAGCCCCGCCGTATTCCAGGGGTCCGGGGAGCTGTTTTTT.

The rearrangement links TRBV29-1 to TRBJ2-5; D possibly matches TRBD1 or TRBD2 (6 bases each). CDR1 SQVTM and CDR2 ANQGSEA come from the germline V gene. The germline V and J ends were trimmed by 4 bases and 5 bases, with 17 bases remaining between them. The CDR3 has 14 residues. CDR3 coding DNA: TGCAGCGTTGCCGGGGGCGATAAGTGGGAGACCCAGTACTTC. Its protein product is CSVAGGDKWETQYF.

This clonotype was observed a handful of times. The V gene is TRBV9, the J gene TRBJ1-2; 8 positions match TRBD1. The CDR3 length is 15 residues. CDR1 is SGDLS and CDR2 is YYNGEE in the germline V gene. Trimming removed 0 bases from V and 7 bases from J; junction bases left unmatched: 8. The CDR3 DNA is TGTGCCAGCAGCGTAGAAGGACAGGGCCTCCTTGGCTACACCTTC. It translates to CASSVEGQGLLGYTF.

The sample holds many counts of this clonotype. The chain combines TRBV5-1 with TRBJ2-1, with 8 positions matching TRBD1. J was trimmed by 6 bases and V by 6 bases; bases with no gene match: 11. Looked up from germline, CDR1 is SGHRS and CDR2 is YFSETQ. This CDR3 spans 15 amino acids. CDR3 region: CASTPWTGSANEQFF. CDR3 coding DNA: TGCGCCAGCACACCCTGGACAGGGTCGGCCAATGAGCAGTTCTTC.

This clonotype was seen many times. The chain recombines TRBV12-3 or TRBV12-4 with TRBJ1-1; TRBD1 is a possible D gene (5 bases). The CDR3 is made up of 17 amino acids. Trimming removed 9 bases from V and 4 bases from J, with 27 bases in between. The CDR3 loop reads CASASGTWFQQSTEAFF. CDR3 bases: TGTGCCAGTGCTTCCGGGACGTGGTTTCAACAAAGCACTGAAGCTTTCTTT.

The table lists this clonotype with a few counts. The genes are TRBV5-1 and TRBJ1-6; weak D call: TRBD1 (6 bases). This CDR3 spans 14 amino acids. Deletions cut 5 bases from V and 8 bases from J, with 14 bases between. Germline V gene lookup returns CDR1 SGHRS and CDR2 YFSETQ. CDR3 nucleotides: TGCGCCAGCAGAGGTGAGGGGGAGGATTCACCCCTCCACTTT. Its protein product is CASRGEGEDSPLHF.

This clonotype was recorded a few times. V and J are TRBV4-2 and TRBJ2-1; TRBD1 matches 9 bases. J lost 5 bases, V lost 1 base, and 6 bases had no gene match. CDR1 is LGHNA, CDR2 YNFKEQ, per germline. The CDR3 consists of 16 residues. This chain's CDR3 is CASSQVSGTGHNEQFF. In nucleotides, the CDR3 is TGTGCCAGCAGCCAAGTATCCGGGACAGGGCACAATGAGCAGTTCTTC.

This clonotype was seen only a few times. The chain has TRBV5-1 and TRBJ1-6; tentatively, D is TRBD1 (5 bases). Germline CDR1 reads SGHRS; CDR2 reads YFSETQ. The CDR3 has 16 amino acids. The germline V and J ends were trimmed by 4 bases and 0 bases, with 11 bases remaining between them. The CDR3 protein is CASSRADSSYNSPLHF. In DNA, the CDR3 is TGCGCCAGCAGCCGCGCCGACAGCTCCTATAATTCACCCCTCCACTTT.

V usage is TRBV4-1 and J usage is TRBJ2-3; D is unresolved. The ends were cut back, 1 base at V and 5 bases at J, with 7 bases in the middle. CDR1 is MGHRA and CDR2 is YSYEKL in the germline V gene. This CDR3 comprises 13 residues. CDR3 nucleotide sequence: TGCGCCAGCAGCCAAGGTTGGAGAGATACGCAGTATTTT. This codes for CASSQGWRDTQYF.

The DNA of the CDR3 is TGTGCCAGCTCTGAGGGGTACACTGAAGCTTTCTTT. It encodes CASSEGYTEAFF. The chain uses TRBV18 and TRBJ1-1; D may be TRBD1 (5 bases). CDR3 size: 12 residues. V was cut by 6 bases and J by 3 bases, with 8 bases left in between. Germline-derived CDR1 and CDR2 are KGHSH and LQKENI.

The chain links TRBV6-5 to TRBJ2-7; perhaps TRBD1 as D (6 bases). V was clipped by 0 bases and J by 2 bases, with 11 bases between them. Germline V gene lookup returns CDR1 MNHEY and CDR2 SVGAGI. This CDR3 is built from 15 residues. In DNA form, the CDR3 reads TGTGCCAGCAGTTACTCGGGGGCACTAACCTACGAGCAGTACTTC. It encodes CASSYSGALTYEQYF.

This chain joins TRBV4-1 and TRBJ2-7; D not resolved. The germline V gene has CDR1 MGHRA and CDR2 YSYEKL. V dropped 6 bases and J dropped 3 bases, with 12 bases sitting between them. The CDR3 runs 13 residues. CDR3 in DNA: TGCGCCAGCAGTTCCGATTTGGGCTACGAGCAGTACTTC. Its protein is CASSSDLGYEQYF.